One and the same sample provided the 3 T cell receptor beta chains below, sequenced in a study of OX40 agonist ivuxolimab in advanced cancers. This table comes from immunoSEQ multiplex PCR, and its TCRdb copy is limited to in-frame clones, with some not included. Of some 130,000 clones listed, 93% were seen once; the top ten hold roughly 1%. This sample comprised CD4+ or CD8+ T cells sorted from blood, obtained in a trial of the OX40 agonist ivuxolimab. The receptors derive from an adult with an advanced solid tumor such as melanoma, head and neck, liver or kidney cancer.

This clone came up once. This rearrangement joins TRBV6-6 to TRBJ1-1; tentatively, D is TRBD1 (6 bases). This CDR3 contains 12 residues. Germline CDR1 and CDR2: MNHNY and SVGAGI (reference sequence). Trimming left V 9 bases short and J 7 bases short, with 15 bases between. The CDR3 DNA reads TGTGCCAGTAGGAGGGGGACACTTGAAGCTTTCTTT. As protein: CASRRGTLEAFF.

The rearrangement uses TRBV11-3 and TRBJ1-1; D is uncertain. V was cut by 4 bases and J by 3 bases, with 9 bases left in between. The CDR3 consists of 13 residues. Germline V gene data show CDR1 as SGHNT and CDR2 as YENEEA. CDR3 residues: CASSSRWDTEAFF. In DNA, the CDR3 is TGTGCCAGCAGCTCGCGGTGGGACACTGAAGCTTTCTTT.

The rearrangement uses TRBV28 and TRBJ1-2; TRBD1 matches 9 bases. Germline V gene data show CDR1 as MDHEN and CDR2 as SYDVKM. The CDR3 runs to 17 residues. The J segment lost 3 bases and the V segment lost 6 bases, leaving 14 bases of the junction unmatched. CDR3 coding DNA: TGTGCCAGCAGGCCCGGGACAGGGTCTCTCGGTTACTATGGCTACACCTTC. Translated: CASRPGTGSLGYYGYTF.